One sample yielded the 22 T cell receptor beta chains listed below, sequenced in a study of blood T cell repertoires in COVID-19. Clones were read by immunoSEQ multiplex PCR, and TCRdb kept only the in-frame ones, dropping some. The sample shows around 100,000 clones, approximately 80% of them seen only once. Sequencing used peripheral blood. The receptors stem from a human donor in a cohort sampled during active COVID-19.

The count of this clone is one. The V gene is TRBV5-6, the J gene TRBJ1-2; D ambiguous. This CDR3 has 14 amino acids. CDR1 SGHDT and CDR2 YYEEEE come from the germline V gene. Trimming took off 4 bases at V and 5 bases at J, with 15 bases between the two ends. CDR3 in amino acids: CASSGGFRVYGYTF. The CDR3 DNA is TGTGCCAGCAGCGGAGGTTTCCGGGTTTATGGCTACACCTTC.

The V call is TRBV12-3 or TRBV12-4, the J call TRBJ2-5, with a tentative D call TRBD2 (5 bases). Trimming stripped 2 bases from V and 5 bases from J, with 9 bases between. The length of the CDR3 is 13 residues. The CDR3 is CASSLRLTETQYF. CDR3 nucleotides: TGTGCCAGCAGTTTAAGACTAACGGAGACCCAGTACTTC.

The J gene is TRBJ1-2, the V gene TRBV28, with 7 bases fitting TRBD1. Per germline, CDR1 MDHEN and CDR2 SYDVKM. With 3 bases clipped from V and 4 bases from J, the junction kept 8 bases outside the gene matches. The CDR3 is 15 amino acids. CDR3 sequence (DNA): TGTGCCAGCAGTTTCCGGGACAGATCTAGCTATGGCTACACCTTC. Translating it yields CASSFRDRSSYGYTF.

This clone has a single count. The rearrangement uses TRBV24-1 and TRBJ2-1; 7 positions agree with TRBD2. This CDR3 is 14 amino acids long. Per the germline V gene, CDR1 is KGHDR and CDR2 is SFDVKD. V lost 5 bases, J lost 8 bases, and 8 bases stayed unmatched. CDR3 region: CATSAPSGRDEQFF. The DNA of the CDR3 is TGTGCCACCAGTGCCCCCTCGGGGAGGGATGAGCAGTTCTTC.

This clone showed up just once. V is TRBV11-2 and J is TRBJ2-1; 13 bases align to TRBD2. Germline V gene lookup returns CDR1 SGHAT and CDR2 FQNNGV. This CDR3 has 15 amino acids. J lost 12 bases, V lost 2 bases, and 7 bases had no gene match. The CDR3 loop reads CASSLTTSGRALQFF. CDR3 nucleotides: TGTGCCAGCAGCTTAACAACTAGCGGGAGGGCTTTGCAGTTCTTC.

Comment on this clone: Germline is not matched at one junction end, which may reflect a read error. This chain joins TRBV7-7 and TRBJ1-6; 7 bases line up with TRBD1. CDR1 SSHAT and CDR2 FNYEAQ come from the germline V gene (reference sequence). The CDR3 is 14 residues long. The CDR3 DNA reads TGTGCTAGCAGCTTAGGGGGCCTTAATTCACCCCTCCACTTT. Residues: CASSLGGLNSPLHF.

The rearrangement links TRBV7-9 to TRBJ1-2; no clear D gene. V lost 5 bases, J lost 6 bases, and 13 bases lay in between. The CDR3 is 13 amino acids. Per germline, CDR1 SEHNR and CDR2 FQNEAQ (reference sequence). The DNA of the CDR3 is TGTGCCAGCAGCGCCCGGGGAGAAGATGGCTACACCTTC. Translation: CASSARGEDGYTF.

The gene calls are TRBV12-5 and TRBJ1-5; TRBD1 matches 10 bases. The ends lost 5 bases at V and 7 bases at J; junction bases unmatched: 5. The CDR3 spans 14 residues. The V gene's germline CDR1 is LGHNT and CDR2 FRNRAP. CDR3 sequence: CASGPGTGVQPQHF. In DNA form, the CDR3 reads TGTGCTAGTGGTCCGGGGACAGGGGTCCAGCCCCAGCATTTT.

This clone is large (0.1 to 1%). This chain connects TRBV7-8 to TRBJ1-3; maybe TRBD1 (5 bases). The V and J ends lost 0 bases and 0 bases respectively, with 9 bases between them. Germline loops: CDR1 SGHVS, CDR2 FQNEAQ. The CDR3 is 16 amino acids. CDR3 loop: CASSLATEDSGNTIYF. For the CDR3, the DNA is TGTGCCAGCAGCTTAGCGACAGAAGACTCTGGAAACACCATATATTTT.

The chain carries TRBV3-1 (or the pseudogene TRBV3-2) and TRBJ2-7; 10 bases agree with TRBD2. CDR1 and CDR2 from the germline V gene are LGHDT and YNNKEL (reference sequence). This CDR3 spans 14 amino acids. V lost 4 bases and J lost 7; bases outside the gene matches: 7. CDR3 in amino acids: CASSLSGRAEEQYF. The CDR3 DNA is TGTGCCAGCAGCCTCAGCGGGAGGGCGGAAGAGCAGTACTTC.

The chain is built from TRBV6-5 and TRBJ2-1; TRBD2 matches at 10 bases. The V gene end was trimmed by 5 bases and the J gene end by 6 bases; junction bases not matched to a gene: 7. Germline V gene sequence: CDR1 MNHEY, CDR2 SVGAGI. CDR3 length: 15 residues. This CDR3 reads CASSPGTSGVNEQFF. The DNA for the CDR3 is TGTGCCAGCAGTCCTGGCACTAGCGGGGTCAATGAGCAGTTCTTC.

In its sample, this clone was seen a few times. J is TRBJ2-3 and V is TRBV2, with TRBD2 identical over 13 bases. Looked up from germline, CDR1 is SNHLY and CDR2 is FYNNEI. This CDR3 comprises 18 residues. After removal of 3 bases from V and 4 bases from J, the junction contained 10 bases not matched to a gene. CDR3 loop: CASSDTTKLAGGSDTQYF. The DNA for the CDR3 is TGTGCCAGCAGTGATACCACAAAACTAGCGGGAGGGTCAGATACGCAGTATTTT.

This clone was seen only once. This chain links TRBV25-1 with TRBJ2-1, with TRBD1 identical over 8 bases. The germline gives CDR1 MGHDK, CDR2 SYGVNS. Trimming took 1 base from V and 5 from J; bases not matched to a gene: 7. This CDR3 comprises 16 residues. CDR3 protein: CASSESWQGANNEQFF. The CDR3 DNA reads TGTGCCAGCAGTGAATCTTGGCAGGGGGCAAACAATGAGCAGTTCTTC.

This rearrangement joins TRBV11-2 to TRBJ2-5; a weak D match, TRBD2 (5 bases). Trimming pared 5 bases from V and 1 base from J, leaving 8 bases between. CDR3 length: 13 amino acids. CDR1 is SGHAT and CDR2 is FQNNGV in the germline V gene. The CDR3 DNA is TGTGCCAGCAGCATCGGGGTCCAAGAGACCCAGTACTTC. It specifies CASSIGVQETQYF.

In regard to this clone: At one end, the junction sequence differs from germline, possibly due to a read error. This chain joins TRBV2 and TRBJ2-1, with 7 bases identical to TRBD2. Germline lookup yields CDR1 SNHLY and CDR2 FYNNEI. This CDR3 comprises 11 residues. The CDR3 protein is CASSEAQRGIF. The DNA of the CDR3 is TGTGCCAGCAGTGAAGCCCAGCGGGGAATCTTC. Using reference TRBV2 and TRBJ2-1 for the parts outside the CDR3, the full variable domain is EPEVTQTPSHQVTQMGQEVILRCVPISNHLYFYWYRQILGQKVEFLVSFYNNEISEKSEIFDDQFSVERPDGSNFTLKIRSTKLEDSAMYFCASSEAQRGIFGPGTRLTVL.

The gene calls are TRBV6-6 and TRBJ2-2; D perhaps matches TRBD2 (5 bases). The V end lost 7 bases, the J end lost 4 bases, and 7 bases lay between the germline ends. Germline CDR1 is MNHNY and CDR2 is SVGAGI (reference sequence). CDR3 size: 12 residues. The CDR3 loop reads CASNAGTGELFF. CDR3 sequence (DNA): TGTGCCAGCAACGCGGGCACCGGGGAGCTGTTTTTT.

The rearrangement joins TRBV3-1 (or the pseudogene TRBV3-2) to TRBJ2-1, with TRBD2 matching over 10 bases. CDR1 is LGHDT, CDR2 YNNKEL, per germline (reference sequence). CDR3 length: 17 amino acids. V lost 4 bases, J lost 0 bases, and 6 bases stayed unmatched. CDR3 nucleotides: TGTGCCAGCAGCCGAAGGACTAGCGGAAGCTCCTACAATGAGCAGTTCTTC. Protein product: CASSRRTSGSSYNEQFF.

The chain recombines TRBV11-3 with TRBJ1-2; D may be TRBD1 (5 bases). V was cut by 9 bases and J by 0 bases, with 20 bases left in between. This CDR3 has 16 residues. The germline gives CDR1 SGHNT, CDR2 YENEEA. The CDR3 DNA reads TGTGCCAGTAACCTTTTCCTGGGGCAAACTAACTATGGCTACACCTTC. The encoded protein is CASNLFLGQTNYGYTF.

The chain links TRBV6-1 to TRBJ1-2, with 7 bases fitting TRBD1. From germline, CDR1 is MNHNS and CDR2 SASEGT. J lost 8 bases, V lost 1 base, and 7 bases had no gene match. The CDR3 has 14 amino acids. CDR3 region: CASSEEAGGWGYTF. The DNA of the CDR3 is TGTGCCAGCAGTGAAGAGGCAGGGGGATGGGGCTACACCTTC.

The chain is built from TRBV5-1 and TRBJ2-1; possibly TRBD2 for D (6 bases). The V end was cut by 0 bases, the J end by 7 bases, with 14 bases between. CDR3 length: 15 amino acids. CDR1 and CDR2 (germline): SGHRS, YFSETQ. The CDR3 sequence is CASSLEVSAGNEQFF. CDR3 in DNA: TGCGCCAGCAGCTTGGAGGTCTCCGCGGGGAATGAGCAGTTCTTC. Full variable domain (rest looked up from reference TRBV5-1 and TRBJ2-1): KAGVTQTPRYLIKTRGQQVTLSCSPISGHRSVSWYQQTPGQGLQFLFEYFSETQRNKGNFPGRFSGRQFSNSRSEMNVSTLELGDSALYLCASSLEVSAGNEQFFGPGTRLTVL.

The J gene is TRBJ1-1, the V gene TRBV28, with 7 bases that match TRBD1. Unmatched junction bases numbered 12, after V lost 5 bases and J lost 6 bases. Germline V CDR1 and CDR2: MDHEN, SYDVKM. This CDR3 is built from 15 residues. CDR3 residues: CASSPWDSFTAEAFF. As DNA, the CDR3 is TGTGCCAGCAGTCCATGGGACAGCTTTACGGCTGAAGCTTTCTTT. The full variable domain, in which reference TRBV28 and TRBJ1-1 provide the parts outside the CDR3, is DVKVTQSSRYLVKRTGEKVFLECVQDMDHENMFWYRQDPGLGLRLIYFSYDVKMKEKGDIPEGYSVSREKKERFSLILESASTNQTSMYLCASSPWDSFTAEAFFGQGTRLTVV.

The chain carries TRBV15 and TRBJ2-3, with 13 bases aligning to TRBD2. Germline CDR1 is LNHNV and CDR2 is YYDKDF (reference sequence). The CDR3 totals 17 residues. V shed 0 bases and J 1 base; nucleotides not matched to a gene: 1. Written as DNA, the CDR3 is TGTGCCACCAGCAGAGAAGGACTAGCGGGGGGCACAGATACGCAGTATTTT. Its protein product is CATSREGLAGGTDTQYF.